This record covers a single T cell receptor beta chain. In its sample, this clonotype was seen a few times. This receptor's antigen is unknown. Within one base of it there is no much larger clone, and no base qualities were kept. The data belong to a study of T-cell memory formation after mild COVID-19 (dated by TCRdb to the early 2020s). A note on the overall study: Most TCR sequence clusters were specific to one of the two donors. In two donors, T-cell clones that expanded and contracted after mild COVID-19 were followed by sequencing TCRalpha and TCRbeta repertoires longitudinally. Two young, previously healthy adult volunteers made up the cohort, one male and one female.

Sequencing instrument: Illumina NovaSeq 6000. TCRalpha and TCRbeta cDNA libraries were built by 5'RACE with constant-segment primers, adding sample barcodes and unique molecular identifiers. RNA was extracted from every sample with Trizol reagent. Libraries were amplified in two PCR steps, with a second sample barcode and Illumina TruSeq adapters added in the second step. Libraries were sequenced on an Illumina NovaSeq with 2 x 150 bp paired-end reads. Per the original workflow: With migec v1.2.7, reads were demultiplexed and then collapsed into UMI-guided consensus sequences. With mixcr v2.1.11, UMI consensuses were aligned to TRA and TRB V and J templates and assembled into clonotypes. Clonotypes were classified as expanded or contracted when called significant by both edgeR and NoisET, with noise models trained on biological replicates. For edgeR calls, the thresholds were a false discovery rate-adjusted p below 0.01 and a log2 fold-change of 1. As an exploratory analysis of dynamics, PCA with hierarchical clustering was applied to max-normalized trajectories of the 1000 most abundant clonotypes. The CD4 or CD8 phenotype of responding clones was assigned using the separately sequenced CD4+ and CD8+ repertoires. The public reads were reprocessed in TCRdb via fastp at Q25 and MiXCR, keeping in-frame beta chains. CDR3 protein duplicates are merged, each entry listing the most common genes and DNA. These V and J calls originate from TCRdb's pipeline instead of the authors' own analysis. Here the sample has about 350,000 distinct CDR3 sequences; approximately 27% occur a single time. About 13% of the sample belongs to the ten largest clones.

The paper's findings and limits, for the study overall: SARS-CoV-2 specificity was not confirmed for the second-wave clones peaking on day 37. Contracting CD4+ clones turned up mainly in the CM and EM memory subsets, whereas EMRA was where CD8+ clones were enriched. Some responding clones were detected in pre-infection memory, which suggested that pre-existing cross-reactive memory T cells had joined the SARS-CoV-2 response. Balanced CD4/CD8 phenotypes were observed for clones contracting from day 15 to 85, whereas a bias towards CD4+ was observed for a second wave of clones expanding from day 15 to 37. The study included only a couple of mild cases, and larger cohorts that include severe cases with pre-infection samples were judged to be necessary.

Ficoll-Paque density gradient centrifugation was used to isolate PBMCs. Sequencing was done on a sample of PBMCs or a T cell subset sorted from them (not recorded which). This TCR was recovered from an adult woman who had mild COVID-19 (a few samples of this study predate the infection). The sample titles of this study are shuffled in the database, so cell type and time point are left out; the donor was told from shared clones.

The DNA is as follows: TGTGCCAGCAGCCTCGGGTGGGACAAACACTACGAGCAGTACTTC. Its translation reads: CASSLGWDKHYEQYF. Rearrangement joined TRBV7-9 to TRBJ2-7; the D region possibly corresponds to TRBD1 (6 bases align). Including the terminal cysteine and phenylalanine, the CDR3 comprises 15 residues. This entry keeps only the CDR3 DNA: 45 bases, framed from base 1. Taken from the germline V gene (reference sequence), the CDR1 and CDR2 loops are SEHNR and FQNEAQ. The junction shows trimming of 5 bases on V and 3 bases on J, plus 17 bases between the germline ends.